The clone carrying this TCR beta chain was observed a handful of times. The data were taken from a study of OX40 agonist ivuxolimab in advanced cancers. On the study more broadly: Ivuxolimab, an antibody that agonizes OX40 (CD134), was administered to the patients.

Produced via immunoSEQ multiplex PCR; TCRdb's table is partial and in-frame only. The table lists just under 75,000 clones, about 94% of them singletons. Per germline, CDR1 KGHSH and CDR2 LQKENI. The CDR3 runs 12 residues. V gave up 6 bases and J gave up 10 bases, with 15 bases separating them. This chain joins TRBV18 and TRBJ1-2, with D perhaps matching TRBD1 (6 bases). The clonotype comes from an adult with an advanced solid tumor such as melanoma, head and neck, liver or kidney cancer. The input for sequencing was CD4+ or CD8+ T cells sorted from blood, taken in a trial of the OX40 agonist ivuxolimab. CDR3 loop: CASSLNREYYTF. CDR3 coding DNA: TGTGCCAGCTCGTTAAACAGGGAGTACTACACCTTC.